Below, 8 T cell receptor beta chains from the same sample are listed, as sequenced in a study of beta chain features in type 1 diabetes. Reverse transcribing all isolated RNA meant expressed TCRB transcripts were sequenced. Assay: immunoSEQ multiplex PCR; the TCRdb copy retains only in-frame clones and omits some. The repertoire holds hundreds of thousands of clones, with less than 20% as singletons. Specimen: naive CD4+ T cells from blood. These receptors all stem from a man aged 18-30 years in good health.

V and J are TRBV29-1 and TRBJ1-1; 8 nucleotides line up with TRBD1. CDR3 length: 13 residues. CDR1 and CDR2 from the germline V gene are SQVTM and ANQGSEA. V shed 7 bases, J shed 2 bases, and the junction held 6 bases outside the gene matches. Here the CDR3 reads CSATTGGNTEAFF. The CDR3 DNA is TGCAGCGCCACTACAGGGGGAAACACTGAAGCTTTCTTT.

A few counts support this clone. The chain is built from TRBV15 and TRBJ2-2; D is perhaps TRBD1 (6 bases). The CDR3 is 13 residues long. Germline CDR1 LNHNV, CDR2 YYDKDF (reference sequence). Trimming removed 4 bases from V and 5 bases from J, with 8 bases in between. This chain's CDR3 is CATSTDRTGELFF. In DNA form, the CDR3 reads TGTGCCACCAGCACGGACAGAACCGGGGAGCTGTTTTTT. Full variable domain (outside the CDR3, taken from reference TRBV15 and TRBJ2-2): DAMVIQNPRYQVTQFGKPVTLSCSQTLNHNVMYWYQQKSSQAPKLLFHYYDKDFNNEADTPDNFQSRRPNTSFCFLDIRSPGLGDTAMYLCATSTDRTGELFFGEGSRLTVL.

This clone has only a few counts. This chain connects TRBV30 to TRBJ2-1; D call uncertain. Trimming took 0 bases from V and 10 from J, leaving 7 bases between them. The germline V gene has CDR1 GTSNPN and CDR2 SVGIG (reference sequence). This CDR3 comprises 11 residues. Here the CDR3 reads CAWSVMGEQFF. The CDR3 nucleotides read TGTGCCTGGAGTGTAATGGGGGAGCAGTTCTTC.

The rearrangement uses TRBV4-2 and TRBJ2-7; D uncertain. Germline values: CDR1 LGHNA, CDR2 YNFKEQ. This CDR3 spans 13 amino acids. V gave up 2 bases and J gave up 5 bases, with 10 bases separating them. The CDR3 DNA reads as TGTGCCAGCAGCCAAAAGACTTGGAACGAGCAGTACTTC. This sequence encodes CASSQKTWNEQYF.

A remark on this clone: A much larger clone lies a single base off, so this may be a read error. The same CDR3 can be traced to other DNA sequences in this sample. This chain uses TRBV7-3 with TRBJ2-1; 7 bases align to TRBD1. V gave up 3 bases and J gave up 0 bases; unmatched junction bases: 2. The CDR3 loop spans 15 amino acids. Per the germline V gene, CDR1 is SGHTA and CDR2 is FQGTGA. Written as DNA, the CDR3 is TGTGCCAGCAGCTTCGACAGGGCCTCCTACAATGAGCAGTTCTTC. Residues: CASSFDRASYNEQFF.

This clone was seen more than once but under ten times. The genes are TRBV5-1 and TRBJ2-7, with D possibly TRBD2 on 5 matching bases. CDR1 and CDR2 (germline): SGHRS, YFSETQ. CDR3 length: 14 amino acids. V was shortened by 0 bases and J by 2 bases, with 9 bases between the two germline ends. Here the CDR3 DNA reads TGCGCCAGCAGCTTGGCGGGATCAGCCTACGAGCAGTACTTC. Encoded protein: CASSLAGSAYEQYF.

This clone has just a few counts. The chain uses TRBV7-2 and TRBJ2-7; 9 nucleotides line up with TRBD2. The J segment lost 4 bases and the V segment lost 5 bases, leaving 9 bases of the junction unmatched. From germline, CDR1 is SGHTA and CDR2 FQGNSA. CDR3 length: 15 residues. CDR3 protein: CASSLRAGGPYEQYF. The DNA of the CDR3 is TGTGCCAGCAGCCTAAGGGCGGGAGGGCCTTACGAGCAGTACTTC.

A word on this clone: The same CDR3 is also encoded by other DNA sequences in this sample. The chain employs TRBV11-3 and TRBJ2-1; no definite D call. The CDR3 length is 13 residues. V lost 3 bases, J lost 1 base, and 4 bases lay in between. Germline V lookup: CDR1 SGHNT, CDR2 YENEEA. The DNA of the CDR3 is TGTGCCAGCAGCTTTGGGTCCTACAATGAGCAGTTCTTC. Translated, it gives CASSFGSYNEQFF.